The TCR beta chain described here comes from a study of blood T cell repertoires in COVID-19. In the study overall: Samples representing acute and convalescent COVID-19 were sourced from the United States, Italy and Spain. The cDNA or gDNA used as material had been derived from T cells, B-cell-depleted T cells, or PBMCs.

In the original workflow: Amplification of reference gene primers was used by the study to estimate nucleated cell counts. Repertoires were generated with immunoSEQ multiplex PCR, while TCRdb's copy carries only in-frame clones and drops some. The V and J calls and clone size come from that table; D and trimming were worked out from the DNA. This sample yields fewer than 250,000 clones, of which around four fifths are seen a single time; about 8.9% belongs to the top ten. Germline V gene sequence: CDR1 SGHNT, CDR2 YYREEE (reference sequence). With 3 bases clipped from V and 1 base from J, the junction kept 0 bases outside the gene matches. There are 15 residues in the CDR3.

The V gene is TRBV5-4, the J gene TRBJ2-6; TRBD1 agrees at 8 bases. The sequenced sample consisted of peripheral blood. This sequence was found in a woman aged 45-65 years with acute or convalescent COVID-19. The CDR3 region is CASSWTGSGANVLTF. Written as DNA, the CDR3 is TGTGCCAGCAGCTGGACAGGGTCTGGGGCCAACGTCCTGACTTTC.